This passage covers 12 T cell receptor beta chains from one sample sequenced in a study of cytomegalovirus exposure and HLA in healthy donors. The PCR ran on 60 Vbeta and 13 Jbeta primers. Assay: immunoSEQ multiplex PCR; the TCRdb copy retains only in-frame clones and omits some. The sample records more than 150,000 clones, 81% being singletons. The source material was PBMCs. The receptors originated from a woman aged 18-35 years in good health and CMV-seropositive.

The rearrangement links TRBV28 to TRBJ1-5; 7 nucleotides align to TRBD1. The CDR3 has 17 amino acids. V was pared by 5 bases and J by 0 bases, with 10 bases of the junction left unmatched. Looked up from germline, CDR1 is MDHEN and CDR2 is SYDVKM. CDR3 in amino acids: CASSPGTVRYSNQPQHF. The CDR3 DNA follows: TGTGCCAGCAGTCCTGGGACAGTACGATATAGCAATCAGCCCCAGCATTTT.

V gene TRBV12-5 combines with J gene TRBJ2-5; the D is unclear. Deletions cut 1 base from V and 1 base from J, with 7 bases between. Germline CDR1 is LGHNT and CDR2 is FRNRAP. There are 14 residues in the CDR3. The CDR3 DNA follows: TGTGCTAGTGGTTTGGGACAAAGCCAAGAGACCCAGTACTTC. This sequence encodes CASGLGQSQETQYF. Full variable domain (remainder filled in from reference TRBV12-5 and TRBJ2-5): DARVTQTPRHKVTEMGQEVTMRCQPILGHNTVFWYRQTMMQGLELLAYFRNRAPLDDSGMPKDRFSAEMPDATLATLKIQPSEPRDSAVYFCASGLGQSQETQYFGPGTRLLVL.

The J gene is TRBJ1-1, the V gene TRBV7-9; D call uncertain. The CDR3 is 14 amino acids. Trimming removed 5 bases at V and 0 bases at J, with 10 bases between. Per the germline V gene, CDR1 is SEHNR and CDR2 is FQNEAQ (reference sequence). CDR3 bases: TGTGCCAGCAGCCAGGAGAGGGTGAACACTGAAGCTTTCTTT. Encoded protein: CASSQERVNTEAFF. The full variable domain, its missing parts supplied by reference TRBV7-9 and TRBJ1-1, is DTGVSQNPRHKITKRGQNVTFRCDPISEHNRLYWYRQTLGQGPEFLTYFQNEAQLEKSRLLSDRFSAERPKGSFSTLEIQRTEQGDSAMYLCASSQERVNTEAFFGQGTRLTVV.

This clone was picked up a small number of times. The chain is built from TRBV28 and TRBJ1-1; TRBD1 might be the D (5 bases). Germline values: CDR1 MDHEN, CDR2 SYDVKM. V was shortened by 4 bases and J by 7 bases, with 13 bases between the two germline ends. The CDR3 is 13 residues long. DNA for the CDR3: TGTGCCAGCAGTTCATTGGACAAGATTGAAGCTTTCTTT. As protein: CASSSLDKIEAFF.

The table lists this clone with a count of one. The chain is built from TRBV19 and TRBJ2-5; D is ambiguous. The better agreement between TRBJ2-7 and the DNA end casts doubt on the J call. The V gene's germline CDR1 is LNHDA and CDR2 SQIVND (reference sequence). The CDR3 length is 15 residues. The CDR3: CASSIAVHPLYEQYF. The CDR3 DNA follows: TGTGCCAGTAGTATTGCGGTCCACCCCCTCTACGAGCAGTACTTC.

V gene TRBV11-2 combines with J gene TRBJ1-1; no firm D call. V shed 1 base and J shed 1 base, with 10 bases lying between them. Germline CDR1 SGHAT, CDR2 FQNNGV. This CDR3 spans 15 amino acids. DNA of the CDR3: TGTGCCAGCAGCTTAGTGGTAGCGGAGAACACTGAAGCTTTCTTT. Protein sequence: CASSLVVAENTEAFF.

The chain has TRBV5-8 and TRBJ1-4, with D possibly TRBD1 on 6 matching bases. V lost 0 bases to trimming and J lost 6 bases, with 12 bases between them. Germline V gene data show CDR1 as SGHTS and CDR2 as YDEGEE. The CDR3 loop spans 15 amino acids. The CDR3 is CASSLGGRGHEKLFF. The CDR3 region has the DNA TGTGCCAGCAGCTTGGGGGGCAGGGGTCATGAAAAACTGTTTTTT.

The V call is TRBV4-1, the J call TRBJ1-4, with D possibly TRBD1 on 5 matching bases. Germline V gene data show CDR1 as MGHRA and CDR2 as YSYEKL. The CDR3 is made up of 17 amino acids. V lost 0 bases and J lost 3, with 14 bases in between. In nucleotides, the CDR3 is TGCGCCAGCAGCCAAGATGCAGGGCTTATTGCTAATGAAAAACTGTTTTTT. This encodes CASSQDAGLIANEKLFF.

This clone appeared once. V and J are TRBV19 and TRBJ2-3; 8 bases map to TRBD2. This CDR3 is 15 amino acids long. CDR1 is LNHDA and CDR2 is SQIVND in the germline V gene (reference sequence). Germline trimming cut 5 bases from V and 3 bases from J; bases unmatched to any gene: 7. The CDR3 here is CASSSRGGPTDTQYF. The DNA of the CDR3 is TGTGCCAGTAGTTCCCGGGGGGGCCCTACAGATACGCAGTATTTT.

The chain has TRBV7-6 and TRBJ2-5, with 11 bases aligning to TRBD1. The CDR3 is 17 amino acids. The germline gives CDR1 SGHVS, CDR2 FNYEAQ. J gave up 5 bases and V 5 bases, and 13 bases lay outside the gene matches. CDR3 sequence reads: CASSLSRMGTGGETQYF. The CDR3 nucleotides are TGTGCCAGCAGCCTAAGTCGGATGGGGACAGGGGGTGAGACCCAGTACTTC. Full variable domain (rest looked up from reference TRBV7-6 and TRBJ2-5): GAGVSQSPRYKVTKRGQDVALRCDPISGHVSLYWYRQALGQGPEFLTYFNYEAQQDKSGLPNDRFSAERPEGSISTLTIQRTEQRDSAMYRCASSLSRMGTGGETQYFGPGTRLLVL.

The CDR3 region is CASSQGFGGGASYNEQFF. The CDR3 bases are TGCGCCAGCAGCCAAGGATTCGGCGGGGGGGCCTCCTACAATGAGCAGTTCTTC. The chain uses TRBV4-1 and TRBJ2-1, with 9 nucleotides matching TRBD2. Trimming cost V 1 base and J 0 bases; bases outside gene matches: 7. The CDR3 covers 18 residues. CDR1 and CDR2 from the germline V gene are MGHRA and YSYEKL.

This clone showed up just a few times. V gene TRBV2 combines with J gene TRBJ1-5; 7 bases fit TRBD1. Germline V gene sequence: CDR1 SNHLY, CDR2 FYNNEI. There are 16 residues in the CDR3. V gave up 0 bases and J gave up 5 bases; unmatched junction bases: 7. DNA of the CDR3: TGTGCCAGCAGTGAAGCGCCTCAGGGGGTCGATCAGCCCCAGCATTTT. Translating it yields CASSEAPQGVDQPQHF. Filled out from reference TRBV2 and TRBJ1-5, the complete variable domain reads EPEVTQTPSHQVTQMGQEVILRCVPISNHLYFYWYRQILGQKVEFLVSFYNNEISEKSEIFDDQFSVERPDGSNFTLKIRSTKLEDSAMYFCASSEAPQGVDQPQHFGDGTRLSIL.